This TCR beta chain was captured in a study of T cell repertoires in cytomegalovirus infection. Study overall: CMV epitopes in the study were HLA-C-restricted (recently identified) and HLA-B-restricted (well studied). Indications came from public TCR beta signatures; they pointed to CMV infection and to a matching HLA type. Study results and limitations: Frequencies of public TCR beta families were cumulated, and this identified carriers of CMV plus the relevant HLA. Dominating the ex vivo response were TCR beta clonotypes that were CMV-specific and HLA-C-restricted.

Trimming at V came to 5 bases and at J to 9 bases, leaving 7 bases not matched to a gene. CDR1 and CDR2 from the germline V gene are SGHTA and FQGNSA. The CDR3 totals 13 residues. This clonotype was counted only a few times. Antigen specificity is unknown. TCRdb passed the reads through MiXCR, listing each CDR3 protein once. The sample lists a few hundred thousand distinct CDR3 sequences, around 40% occurring once. The source material was cultured PBMCs, sampled from culture after CMV antigen stimulation. The chain links TRBV7-2 to TRBJ2-1; 7 bases agree with TRBD2. The sequence was obtained from a human donor in good health (CMV status not recorded). Some clones in this sample may be carry-over from other donors' samples. The CDR3 region is CASSLRPGGEQFF. The DNA for the CDR3 is TGTGCCAGCAGCCTACGCCCGGGGGGTGAGCAGTTCTTC.